This entry lists 3 T cell receptor beta chains sequenced from one sample in a study of OX40 agonist ivuxolimab in advanced cancers. Measured with immunoSEQ multiplex PCR; TCRdb has only the in-frame clones, and not every one. Of tens of thousands of clones in the sample, around 94% were seen once. The sequenced sample was CD4+ or CD8+ T cells sorted from blood, obtained in a trial of the OX40 agonist ivuxolimab. The source of these receptors is an adult with an advanced solid tumor such as melanoma, head and neck, liver or kidney cancer.

The V gene is TRBV19, the J gene TRBJ2-7; 9 bases are a match to TRBD1. This CDR3 region has 14 residues. The trim removed 3 bases at V and 3 bases at J, leaving 3 bases unmatched. Germline V gene data show CDR1 as LNHDA and CDR2 as SQIVND (reference sequence). CDR3 nucleotide sequence: TGTGCCAGTAGTATCCGGGACAGGGACTACGAGCAGTACTTC. This translates into CASSIRDRDYEQYF.

The chain combines TRBV4-2 with TRBJ2-7; maybe TRBD1 (5 bases). CDR1 and CDR2 (germline): LGHNA, YNFKEQ. This CDR3 has 13 residues. Trimming removed 2 bases from V and 3 bases from J, with 8 bases in between. The CDR3 region has the DNA TGTGCCAGCAGCCAACCCGACAGCTACGAGCAGTACTTC. This codes for CASSQPDSYEQYF.

V gene TRBV15 combines with J gene TRBJ2-1; D gene unclear. The CDR3 length is 15 residues. Trimming removed 5 bases at V and 0 bases at J, with 11 bases between. CDR1 LNHNV and CDR2 YYDKDF come from the germline V gene (reference sequence). The CDR3 nucleotides are TGTGCCACCAGCCTAGGGAAGTCCTCCTACAATGAGCAGTTCTTC. As protein: CATSLGKSSYNEQFF.